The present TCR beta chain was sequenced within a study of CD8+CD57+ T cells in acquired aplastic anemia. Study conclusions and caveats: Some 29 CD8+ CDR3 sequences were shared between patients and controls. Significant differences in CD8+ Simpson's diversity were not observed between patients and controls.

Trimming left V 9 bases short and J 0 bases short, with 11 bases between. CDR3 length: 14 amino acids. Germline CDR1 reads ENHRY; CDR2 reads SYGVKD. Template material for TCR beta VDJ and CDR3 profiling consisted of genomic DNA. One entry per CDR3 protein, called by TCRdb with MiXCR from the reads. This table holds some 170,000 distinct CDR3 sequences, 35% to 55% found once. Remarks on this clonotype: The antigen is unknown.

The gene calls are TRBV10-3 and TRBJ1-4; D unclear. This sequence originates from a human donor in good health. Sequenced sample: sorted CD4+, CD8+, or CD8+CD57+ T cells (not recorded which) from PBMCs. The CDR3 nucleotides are TGTGCCATAGCGGCGTCTGCAACTAATGAAAAACTGTTTTTT. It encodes CAIAASATNEKLFF.